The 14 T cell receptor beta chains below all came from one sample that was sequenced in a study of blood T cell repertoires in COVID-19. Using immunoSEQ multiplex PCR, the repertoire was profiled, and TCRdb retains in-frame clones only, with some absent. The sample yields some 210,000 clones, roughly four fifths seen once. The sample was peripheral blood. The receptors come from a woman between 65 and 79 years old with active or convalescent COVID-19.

CDR3 in amino acids: CASSQTDNQPQHF. The DNA of the CDR3 is TGTGCCAGCAGCCAGACAGACAATCAGCCCCAGCATTTT. This sequence joins TRBV7-9 and TRBJ1-5; a possible D gene is TRBD1 (5 bases). The CDR3 is 13 residues long. Germline V gives CDR1 SEHNR, CDR2 FQNEAQ (reference sequence). Trimming removed 5 bases at V and 3 bases at J, with 8 bases between. The whole variable domain, remainder taken from reference TRBV7-9 and TRBJ1-5, is DTGVSQNPRHKITKRGQNVTFRCDPISEHNRLYWYRQTLGQGPEFLTYFQNEAQLEKSRLLSDRFSAERPKGSFSTLEIQRTEQGDSAMYLCASSQTDNQPQHFGDGTRLSIL.

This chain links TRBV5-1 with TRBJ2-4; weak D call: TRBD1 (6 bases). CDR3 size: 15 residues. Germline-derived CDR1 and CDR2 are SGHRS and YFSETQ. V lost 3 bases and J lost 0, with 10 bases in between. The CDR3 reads CASSYDRKAKNIQYF. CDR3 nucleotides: TGCGCCAGCAGCTATGACAGGAAAGCCAAAAACATTCAGTACTTC.

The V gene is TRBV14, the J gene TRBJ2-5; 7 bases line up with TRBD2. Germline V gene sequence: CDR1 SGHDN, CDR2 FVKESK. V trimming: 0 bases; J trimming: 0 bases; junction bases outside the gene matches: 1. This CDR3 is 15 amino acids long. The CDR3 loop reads CASSQDGGYQETQYF. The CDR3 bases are TGTGCCAGCAGCCAAGACGGGGGGTACCAAGAGACCCAGTACTTC. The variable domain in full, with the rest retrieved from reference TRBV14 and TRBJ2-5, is EAGVTQFPSHSVIEKGQTVTLRCDPISGHDNLYWYRRVMGKEIKFLLHFVKESKQDESGMPNNRFLAERTGGTYSTLKVQPAELEDSGVYFCASSQDGGYQETQYFGPGTRLLVL.

The CDR3 bases are TGTGCCAGTACTCAGAGGACAGGGATGGAAGAGACCCAGTACTTC. This gives the protein CASTQRTGMEETQYF. The rearrangement joins TRBV19 to TRBJ2-5; TRBD1 aligns across 8 bases. Germline CDR1 LNHDA, CDR2 SQIVND (reference sequence). The CDR3 consists of 15 residues. The trim removed 7 bases at V and 3 bases at J, leaving 10 bases unmatched.

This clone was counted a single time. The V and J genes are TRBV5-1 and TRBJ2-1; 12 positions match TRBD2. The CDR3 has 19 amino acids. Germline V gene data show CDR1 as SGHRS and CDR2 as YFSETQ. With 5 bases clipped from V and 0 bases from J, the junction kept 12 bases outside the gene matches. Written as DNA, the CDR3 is TGCGCCAGCAGAGGACTAGCGGGAATTATGATGAGCTCCTACAATGAGCAGTTCTTC. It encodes CASRGLAGIMMSSYNEQFF.

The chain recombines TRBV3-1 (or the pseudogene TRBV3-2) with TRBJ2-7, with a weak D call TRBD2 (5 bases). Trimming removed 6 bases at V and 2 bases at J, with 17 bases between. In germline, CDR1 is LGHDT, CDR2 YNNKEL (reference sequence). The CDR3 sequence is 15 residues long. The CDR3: CASSSTPGVAYEQYF. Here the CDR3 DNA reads TGTGCCAGCAGTTCTACCCCCGGGGTGGCCTACGAGCAGTACTTC.

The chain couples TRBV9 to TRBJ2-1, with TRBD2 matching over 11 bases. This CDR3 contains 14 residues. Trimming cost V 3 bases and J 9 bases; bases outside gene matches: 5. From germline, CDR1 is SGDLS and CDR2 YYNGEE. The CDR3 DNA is TGTGCCAGCAGCGAGCTAGCGGGAGGTGGTGAGCAGTTCTTC. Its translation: CASSELAGGGEQFF.

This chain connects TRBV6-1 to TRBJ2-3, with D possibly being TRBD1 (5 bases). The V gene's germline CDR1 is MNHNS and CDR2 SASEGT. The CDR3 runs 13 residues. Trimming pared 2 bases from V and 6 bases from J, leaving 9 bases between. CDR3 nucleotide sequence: TGTGCCAGCAGTGAAAAAAGGGGTGATACGCAGTATTTT. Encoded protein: CASSEKRGDTQYF.

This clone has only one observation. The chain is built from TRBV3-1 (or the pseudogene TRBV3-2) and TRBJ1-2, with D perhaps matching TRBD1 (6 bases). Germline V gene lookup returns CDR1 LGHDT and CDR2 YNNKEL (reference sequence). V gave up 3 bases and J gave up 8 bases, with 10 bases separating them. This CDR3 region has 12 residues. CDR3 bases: TGTGCCAGCAGCCAGGACAGAATCGGCTACACCTTC. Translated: CASSQDRIGYTF.

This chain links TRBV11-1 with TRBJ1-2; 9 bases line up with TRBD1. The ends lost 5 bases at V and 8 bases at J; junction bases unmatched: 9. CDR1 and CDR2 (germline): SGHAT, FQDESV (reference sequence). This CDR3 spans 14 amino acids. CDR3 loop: CASSPTGGRGGYTF. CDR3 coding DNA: TGTGCCAGCAGCCCGACAGGGGGAAGAGGGGGCTACACCTTC. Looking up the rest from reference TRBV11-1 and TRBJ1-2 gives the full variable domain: EAEVAQSPRYKITEKSQAVAFWCDPISGHATLYWYRQILGQGPELLVQFQDESVVDDSQLPKDRFSAERLKGVDSTLKIQPAELGDSAMYLCASSPTGGRGGYTFGSGTRLTVV.

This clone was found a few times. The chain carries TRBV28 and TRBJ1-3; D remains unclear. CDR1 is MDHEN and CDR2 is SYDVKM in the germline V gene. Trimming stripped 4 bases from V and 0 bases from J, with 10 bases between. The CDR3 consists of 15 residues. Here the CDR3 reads CASSSLPGSGNTIYF. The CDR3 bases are TGTGCCAGCAGTTCCCTCCCGGGCTCTGGAAACACCATATATTTT.

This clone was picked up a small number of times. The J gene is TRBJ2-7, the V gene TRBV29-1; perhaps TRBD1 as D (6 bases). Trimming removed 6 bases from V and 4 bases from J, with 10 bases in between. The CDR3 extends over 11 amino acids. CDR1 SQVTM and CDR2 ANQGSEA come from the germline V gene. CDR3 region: CSVGDMYEQYF. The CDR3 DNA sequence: TGCAGCGTCGGGGACATGTACGAGCAGTACTTC.

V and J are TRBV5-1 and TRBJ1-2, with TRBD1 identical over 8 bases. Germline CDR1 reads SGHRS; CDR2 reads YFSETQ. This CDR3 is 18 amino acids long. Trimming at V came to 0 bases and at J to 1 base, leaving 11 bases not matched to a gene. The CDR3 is CASSLAGAGQALNYGYTF. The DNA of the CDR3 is TGCGCCAGCAGCTTGGCCGGGGCGGGACAGGCACTTAACTATGGCTACACCTTC.

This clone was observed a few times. CDR3 protein: CASSPEGGGGSYEQYF. Here the CDR3 DNA reads TGCGCCAGCAGCCCGGAAGGGGGGGGAGGGTCCTACGAGCAGTACTTC. The chain couples TRBV5-1 to TRBJ2-7, with D perhaps matching TRBD2 (7 bases). The CDR3 has 16 residues. V was shortened by 4 bases and J by 1 base, with 18 bases between the two germline ends. Germline V lookup: CDR1 SGHRS, CDR2 YFSETQ.